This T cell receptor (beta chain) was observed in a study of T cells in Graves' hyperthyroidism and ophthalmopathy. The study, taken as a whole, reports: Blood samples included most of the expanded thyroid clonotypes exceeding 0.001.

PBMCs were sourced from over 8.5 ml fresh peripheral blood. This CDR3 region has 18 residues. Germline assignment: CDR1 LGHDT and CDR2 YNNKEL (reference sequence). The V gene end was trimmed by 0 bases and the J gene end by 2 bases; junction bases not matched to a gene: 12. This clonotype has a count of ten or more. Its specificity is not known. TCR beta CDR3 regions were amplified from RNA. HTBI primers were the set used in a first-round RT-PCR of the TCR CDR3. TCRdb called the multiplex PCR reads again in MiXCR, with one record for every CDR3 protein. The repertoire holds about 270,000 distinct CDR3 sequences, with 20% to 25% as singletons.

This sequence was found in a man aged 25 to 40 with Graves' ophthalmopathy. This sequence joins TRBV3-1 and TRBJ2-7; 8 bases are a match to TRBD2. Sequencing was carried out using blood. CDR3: CASSQDLVAGLLTYEQYF. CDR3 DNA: TGTGCCAGCAGCCAAGATTTGGTAGCGGGGCTTCTAACCTACGAGCAGTACTTC.